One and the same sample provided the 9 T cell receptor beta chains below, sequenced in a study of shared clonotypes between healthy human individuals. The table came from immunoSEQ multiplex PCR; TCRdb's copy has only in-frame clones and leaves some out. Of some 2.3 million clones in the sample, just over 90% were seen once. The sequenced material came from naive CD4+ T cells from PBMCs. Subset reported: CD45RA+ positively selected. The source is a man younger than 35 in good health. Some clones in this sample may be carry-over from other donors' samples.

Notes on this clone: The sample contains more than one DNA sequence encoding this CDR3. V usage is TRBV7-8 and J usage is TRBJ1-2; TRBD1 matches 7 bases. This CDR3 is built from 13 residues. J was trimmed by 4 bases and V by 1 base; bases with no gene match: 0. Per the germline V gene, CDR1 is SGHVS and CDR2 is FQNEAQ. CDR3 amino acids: CASSLGTGYGYTF. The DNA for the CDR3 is TGTGCCAGCAGCTTAGGGACAGGCTATGGCTACACCTTC.

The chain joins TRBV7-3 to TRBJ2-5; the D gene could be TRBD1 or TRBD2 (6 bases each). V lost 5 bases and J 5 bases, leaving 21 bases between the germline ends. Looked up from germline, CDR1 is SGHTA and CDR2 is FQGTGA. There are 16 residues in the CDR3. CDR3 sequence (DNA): TGTGCCAGCAGCGGCGGGACACATTTCGGCGGGGAGACCCAGTACTTC. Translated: CASSGGTHFGGETQYF.

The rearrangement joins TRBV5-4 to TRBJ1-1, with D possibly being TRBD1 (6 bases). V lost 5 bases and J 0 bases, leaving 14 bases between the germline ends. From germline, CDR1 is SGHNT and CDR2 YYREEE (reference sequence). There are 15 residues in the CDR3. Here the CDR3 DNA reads TGTGCCAGCAGTACAAGAGGGGGGCTGAACACTGAAGCTTTCTTT. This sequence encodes CASSTRGGLNTEAFF.

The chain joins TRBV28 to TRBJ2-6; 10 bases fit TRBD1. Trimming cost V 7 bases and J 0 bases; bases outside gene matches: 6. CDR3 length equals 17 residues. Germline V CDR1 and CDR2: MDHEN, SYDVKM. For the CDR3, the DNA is TGTGCCAGCACCAGGACAGGGGGGTACTCTGGGGCCAACGTCCTGACTTTC. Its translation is CASTRTGGYSGANVLTF.

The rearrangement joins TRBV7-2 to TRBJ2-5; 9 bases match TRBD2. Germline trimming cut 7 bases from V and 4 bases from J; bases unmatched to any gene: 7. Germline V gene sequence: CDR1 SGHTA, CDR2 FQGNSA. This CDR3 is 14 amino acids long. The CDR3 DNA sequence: TGTGCCAGCAACACCCTAGCGGGAACAGAGACCCAGTACTTC. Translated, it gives CASNTLAGTETQYF.

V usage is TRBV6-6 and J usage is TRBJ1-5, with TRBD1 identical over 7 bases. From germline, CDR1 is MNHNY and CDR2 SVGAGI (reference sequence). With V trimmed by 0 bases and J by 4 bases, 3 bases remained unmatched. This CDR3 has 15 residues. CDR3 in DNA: TGTGCCAGCAGTTACTCAGGGGGCGTAAATCAGCCCCAGCATTTT. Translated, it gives CASSYSGGVNQPQHF.

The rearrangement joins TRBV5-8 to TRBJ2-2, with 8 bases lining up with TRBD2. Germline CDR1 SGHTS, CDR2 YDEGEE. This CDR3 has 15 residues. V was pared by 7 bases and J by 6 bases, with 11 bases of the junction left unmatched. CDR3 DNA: TGTGCCAGCGTCGACCCACCGGGAGGGGCCGGGGAGCTGTTTTTT. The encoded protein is CASVDPPGGAGELFF.

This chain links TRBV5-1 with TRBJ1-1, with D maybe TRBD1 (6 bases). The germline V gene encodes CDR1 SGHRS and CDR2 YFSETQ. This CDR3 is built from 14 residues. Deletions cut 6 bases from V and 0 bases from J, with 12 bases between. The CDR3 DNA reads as TGCGCCAGCACATCCGGACAGCTGAACACTGAAGCTTTCTTT. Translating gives CASTSGQLNTEAFF.

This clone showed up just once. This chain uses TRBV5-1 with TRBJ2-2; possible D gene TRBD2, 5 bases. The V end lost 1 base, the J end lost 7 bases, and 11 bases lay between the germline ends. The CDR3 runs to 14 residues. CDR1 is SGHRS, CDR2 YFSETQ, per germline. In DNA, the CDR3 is TGCGCCAGCAGCTTGAGCGGTTCGGTCGGGGAGCTGTTTTTT. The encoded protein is CASSLSGSVGELFF.